These T cell receptor beta chains were read from a single sample in a study of CD4+ T cells in melanoma. Clones were read by immunoSEQ multiplex PCR, and TCRdb kept only the in-frame ones, dropping some. The sample has some 120,000 clones, about 90% seen once; the top ten hold 3.3%. Source material: peripheral blood. The receptors were gathered from a human donor with melanoma. CDR3s include the opening cysteine and the closing phenylalanine or tryptophan. D genes are given only for firm matches. Rows give clone size only sometimes, using once, few, many, or a class for an expanded clone.

CDR3 length,D gene,clone size,J gene,V gene,CDR3 DNA,CDR3 protein
15,TRBD2,NA,TRBJ2-1,TRBV4-3,TGCGCCAGCAGCCAATCGAGCGGGAGGGCCCATGAGCAGTTCTTC,CASSQSSGRAHEQFF
16,TRBD2,NA,TRBJ2-1,TRBV5-4,TGTGCCAGCAGCCCCGGACTAGCGGGGGAGCACAATGAGCAGTTCTTC,CASSPGLAGEHNEQFF
15,NA,NA,TRBJ2-3,TRBV5-8,TGTGCCAGCAGCTTGGAAGGGGTGGTCGTGGATACGCAGTATTTT,CASSLEGVVVDTQYF
15,NA,NA,TRBJ2-1,TRBV5-1,TGCGCCAGCAGCTTGGAGTGGCAGACAAACAATGAGCAGTTCTTC,CASSLEWQTNNEQFF
15,NA,NA,TRBJ2-2,TRBV14,TGTGCCAGCAGCCAACTCAGGGGAGCGACCGGGGAGCTGTTTTTT,CASSQLRGATGELFF
11,NA,NA,TRBJ1-1,TRBV28,TGTGCCAGCAGTTCAGGATTAGAAGCTTTCTTT,CASSSGLEAFF
13,NA,NA,TRBJ1-2,TRBV28,TGTGCCAGCAGGGTGGGGGGCGACTATGGCTACACCTTC,CASRVGGDYGYTF
14,NA,NA,TRBJ2-1,TRBV4-1,TGCGCCAGCAGCAGGGGACGGGATTACAATGAGCAGTTCTTC,CASSRGRDYNEQFF
11,NA,few,TRBJ2-7,TRBV28,TGTGCCAGCATTTCCTCCTACGAGCAGTACTTC,CASISSYEQYF
16,TRBD1,NA,TRBJ2-3,TRBV19,TGTGCCAGTACCAGATCTACGGGACAGGGGACAGATACGCAGTATTTT,CASTRSTGQGTDTQYF
14,TRBD2,NA,TRBJ2-1,TRBV29-1,TGCAGCGTTGCGGTAGCGGGGGTCGACAATGAGCAGTTCTTC,CSVAVAGVDNEQFF
16,NA,NA,TRBJ2-5,TRBV7-6,TGTGCCAGCAGCCGGGGATTGGGGGTGGCCCAAGAGACCCAGTACTTC,CASSRGLGVAQETQYF
16,TRBD2,NA,TRBJ2-1,TRBV7-8,TGTGCCAGCAGCTTTGCTAGCGGGGGGCTAAGCAATGAGCAGTTCTTC,CASSFASGGLSNEQFF
13,NA,NA,TRBJ1-2,TRBV11-2,TGTGCCAGCAGCCCATCGGGGGGGCCTGGCTACACCTTC,CASSPSGGPGYTF
16,TRBD1,few,TRBJ2-6,TRBV5-1,TGCGCCAGCAGCGGGGCAGGGGGCTCTGGGGCCAACGTCCTGACTTTC,CASSGAGGSGANVLTF
12,NA,few,TRBJ2-7,TRBV18,TGTGCCAGCTCACCGAACCTCTACGAGCAGTACTTC,CASSPNLYEQYF
13,TRBD1,NA,TRBJ2-7,TRBV18,TGTGCCAGCTCACAGGGGGCGTTACACGAGCAGTACTTC,CASSQGALHEQYF
15,NA,few,TRBJ2-6,TRBV5-5,TGTGCCAGCAGTCCTCAGACCTCTGGGGCCAACGTCCTGACTTTC,CASSPQTSGANVLTF
15,NA,NA,TRBJ1-1,TRBV28,TGTGCCAGCAACACTCGAGGACTAATGAACACTGAAGCTTTCTTT,CASNTRGLMNTEAFF
12,NA,NA,TRBJ1-2,TRBV4-2,TGTGCCAGCAGTCAGGATGGGGGGGGGTCCACCTTC,CASSQDGGGSTF
13,NA,NA,TRBJ2-3,TRBV29-1,TGCAGCGTTTCCCCAGCGGGCACAGATACGCAGTATTTT,CSVSPAGTDTQYF